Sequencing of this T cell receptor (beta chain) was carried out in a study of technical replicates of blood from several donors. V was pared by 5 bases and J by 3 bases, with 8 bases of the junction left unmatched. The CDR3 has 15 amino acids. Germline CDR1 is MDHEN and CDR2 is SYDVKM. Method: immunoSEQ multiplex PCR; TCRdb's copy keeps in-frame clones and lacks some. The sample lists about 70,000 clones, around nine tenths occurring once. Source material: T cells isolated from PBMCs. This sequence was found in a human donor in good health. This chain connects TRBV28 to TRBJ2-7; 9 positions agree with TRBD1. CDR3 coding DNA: TGTGCCAGCAGTCTACAGGGGGCGGGGGTCTACGAGCAGTACTTC. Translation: CASSLQGAGVYEQYF.